A single T cell receptor (beta chain) is shown here with its context. Its target is not known. V trimming: 0 bases; J trimming: 3 bases; junction bases outside the gene matches: 7. Germline V gene lookup returns CDR1 MGHRA and CDR2 YSYEKL. The CDR3 has 17 amino acids. Some clones are missing from TCRdb's copy, which holds only in-frame ones; the method was immunoSEQ multiplex PCR. The data show tens of thousands of clones, around 87% seen once. These data belong to a study of T cells in localized non-small cell lung cancer. General study results and limits: Sequence data derive from only one tumor region, so heterogeneity remains possible. Clonality peaked in uninvolved adjacent lung rather than tumor. Adjacent lung had a median about 57 of the 100 largest tumor clones. Longer overall survival was linked to higher blood T cell density.

The material was PBMCs, obtained before any cancer treatment. The TCR sequence derives from a man between 40 and 70 years old with stage II lung adenocarcinoma. The chain employs TRBV4-1 and TRBJ2-5, with 10 bases fitting TRBD2. The CDR3 protein is CASSQEVSGGPEETQYF. The CDR3 DNA reads as TGCGCCAGCAGCCAAGAGGTTAGCGGGGGGCCGGAAGAGACCCAGTACTTC.